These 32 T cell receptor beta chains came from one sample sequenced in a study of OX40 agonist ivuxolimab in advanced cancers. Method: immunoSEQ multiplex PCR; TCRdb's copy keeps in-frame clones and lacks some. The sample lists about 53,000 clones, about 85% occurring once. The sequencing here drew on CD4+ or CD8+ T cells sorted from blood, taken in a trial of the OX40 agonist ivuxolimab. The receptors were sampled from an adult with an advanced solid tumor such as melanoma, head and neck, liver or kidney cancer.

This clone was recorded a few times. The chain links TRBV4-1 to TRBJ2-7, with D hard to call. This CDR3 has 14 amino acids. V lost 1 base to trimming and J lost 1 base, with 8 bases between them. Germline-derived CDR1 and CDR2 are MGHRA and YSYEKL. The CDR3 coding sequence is TGCGCCAGCAGCCAAGCGGAAACTTCCTACGAGCAGTACTTC. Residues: CASSQAETSYEQYF.

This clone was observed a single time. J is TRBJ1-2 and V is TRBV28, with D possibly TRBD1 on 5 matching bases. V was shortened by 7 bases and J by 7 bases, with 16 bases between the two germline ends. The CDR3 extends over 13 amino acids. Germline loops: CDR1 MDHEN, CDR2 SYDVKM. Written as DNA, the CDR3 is TGTGCCAGCACCGCTTTGGGGCCCATTGGCTACACCTTC. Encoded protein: CASTALGPIGYTF.

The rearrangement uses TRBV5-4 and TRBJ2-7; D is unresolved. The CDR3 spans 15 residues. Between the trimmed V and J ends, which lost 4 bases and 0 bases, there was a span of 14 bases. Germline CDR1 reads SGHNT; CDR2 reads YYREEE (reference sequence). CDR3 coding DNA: TGTGCCAGCAGCCAACAACCGGACGGCTCCTACGAGCAGTACTTC. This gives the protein CASSQQPDGSYEQYF. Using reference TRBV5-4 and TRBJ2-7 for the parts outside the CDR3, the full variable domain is ETGVTQSPTHLIKTRGQQVTLRCSSQSGHNTVSWYQQALGQGPQFIFQYYREEENGRGNFPPRFSGLQFPNYSSELNVNALELDDSALYLCASSQQPDGSYEQYFGPGTRLTVT.

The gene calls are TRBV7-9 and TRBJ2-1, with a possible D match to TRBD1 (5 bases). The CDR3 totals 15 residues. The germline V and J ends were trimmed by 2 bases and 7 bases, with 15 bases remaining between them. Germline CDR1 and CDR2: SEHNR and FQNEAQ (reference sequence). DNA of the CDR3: TGTGCCAGCAGCTTATTATCAGGGCGTGTAAATGAGCAGTTCTTC. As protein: CASSLLSGRVNEQFF.

The CDR3 bases are TGTGCCAGCAGCTTAGCGGGAGGGCCAGATACGCAGTATTTT. This translates into CASSLAGGPDTQYF. The gene calls are TRBV11-3 and TRBJ2-3, with 8 nucleotides matching TRBD2. J was trimmed by 4 bases and V by 1 base; bases with no gene match: 1. The CDR3 spans 14 residues. Looked up from germline, CDR1 is SGHNT and CDR2 is YENEEA. Full variable domain (remainder filled in from reference TRBV11-3 and TRBJ2-3): EAGVVQSPRYKIIEKKQPVAFWCNPISGHNTLYWYLQNLGQGPELLIRYENEEAVDDSQLPKDRFSAERLKGVDSTLKIQPAELGDSAVYLCASSLAGGPDTQYFGPGTRLTVL.

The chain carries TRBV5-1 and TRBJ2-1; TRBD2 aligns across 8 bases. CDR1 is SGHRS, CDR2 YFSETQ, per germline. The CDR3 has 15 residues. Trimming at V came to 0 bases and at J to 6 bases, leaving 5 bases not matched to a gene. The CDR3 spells CASSLAGGASNEQFF. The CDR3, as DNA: TGCGCCAGCAGCTTGGCCGGGGGGGCTTCCAATGAGCAGTTCTTC.

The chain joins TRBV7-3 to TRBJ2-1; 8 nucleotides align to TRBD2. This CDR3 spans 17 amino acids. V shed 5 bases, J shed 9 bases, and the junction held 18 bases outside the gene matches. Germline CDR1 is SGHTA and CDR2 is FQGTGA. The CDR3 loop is CASSPQTSEGNKGEQFF. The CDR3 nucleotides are TGTGCCAGCAGCCCACAGACTAGCGAGGGCAACAAGGGTGAGCAGTTCTTC. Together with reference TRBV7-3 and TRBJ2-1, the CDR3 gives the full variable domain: GAGVSQTPSNKVTEKGKYVELRCDPISGHTALYWYRQSLGQGPEFLIYFQGTGAADDSGLPNDRFFAVRPEGSVSTLKIQRTERGDSAVYLCASSPQTSEGNKGEQFFGPGTRLTVL.

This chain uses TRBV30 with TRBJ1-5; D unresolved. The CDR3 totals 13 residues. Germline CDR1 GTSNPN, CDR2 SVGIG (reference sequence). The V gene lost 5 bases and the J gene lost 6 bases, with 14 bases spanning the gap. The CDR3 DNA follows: TGTGCCTGGTGTCAGGAACGCGGTCAGCCCCAGCATTTT. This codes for CAWCQERGQPQHF.

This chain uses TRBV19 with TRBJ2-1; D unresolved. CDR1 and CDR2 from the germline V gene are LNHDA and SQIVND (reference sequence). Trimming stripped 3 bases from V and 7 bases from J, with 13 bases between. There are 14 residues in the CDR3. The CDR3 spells CASSIIAQGNEQFF. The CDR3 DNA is TGTGCCAGTAGTATTATCGCCCAAGGGAATGAGCAGTTCTTC.

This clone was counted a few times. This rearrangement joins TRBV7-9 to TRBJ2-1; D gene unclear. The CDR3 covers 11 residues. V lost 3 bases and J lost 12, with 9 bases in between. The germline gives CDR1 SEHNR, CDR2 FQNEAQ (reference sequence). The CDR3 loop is CASSFVESQFF. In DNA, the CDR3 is TGTGCCAGCAGCTTCGTTGAGTCGCAGTTCTTC. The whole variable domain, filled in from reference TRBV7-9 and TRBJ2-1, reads DTGVSQNPRHKITKRGQNVTFRCDPISEHNRLYWYRQTLGQGPEFLTYFQNEAQLEKSRLLSDRFSAERPKGSFSTLEIQRTEQGDSAMYLCASSFVESQFFGPGTRLTVL.

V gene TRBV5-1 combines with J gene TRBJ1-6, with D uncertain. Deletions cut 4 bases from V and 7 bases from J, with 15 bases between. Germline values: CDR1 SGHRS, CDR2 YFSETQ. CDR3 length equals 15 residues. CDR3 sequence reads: CASSAVGVTNSPLHF. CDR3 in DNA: TGCGCCAGCAGCGCTGTTGGGGTAACCAATTCACCCCTCCACTTT.

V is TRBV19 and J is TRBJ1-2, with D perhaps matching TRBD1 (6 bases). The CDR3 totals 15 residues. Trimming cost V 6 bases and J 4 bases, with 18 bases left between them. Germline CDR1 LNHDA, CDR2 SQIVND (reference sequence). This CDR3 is CASSPTQQGSYGYTF. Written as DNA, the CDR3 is TGTGCCAGTAGCCCAACCCAACAGGGTAGCTATGGCTACACCTTC. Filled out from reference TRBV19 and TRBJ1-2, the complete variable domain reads DGGITQSPKYLFRKEGQNVTLSCEQNLNHDAMYWYRQDPGQGLRLIYYSQIVNDFQKGDIAEGYSVSREKKESFPLTVTSAQKNPTAFYLCASSPTQQGSYGYTFGSGTRLTVV.

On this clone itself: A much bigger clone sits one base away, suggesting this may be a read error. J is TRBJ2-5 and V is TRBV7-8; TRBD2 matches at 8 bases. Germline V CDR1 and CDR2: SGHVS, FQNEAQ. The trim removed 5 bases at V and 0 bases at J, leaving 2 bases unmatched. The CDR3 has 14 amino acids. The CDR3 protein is CASSPGGDQETQYF. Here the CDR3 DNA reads TGTGCCAGCAGCCCGGGGGGGGACCAAGAGACCCAGTACTTC.

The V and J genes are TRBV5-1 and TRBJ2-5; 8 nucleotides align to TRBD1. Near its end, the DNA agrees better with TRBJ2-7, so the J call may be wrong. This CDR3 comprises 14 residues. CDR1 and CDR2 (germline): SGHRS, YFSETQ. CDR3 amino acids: CASSLLDRDYEQYF. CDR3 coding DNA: TGCGCCAGCAGCCTACTGGACAGGGACTACGAGCAGTACTTC.

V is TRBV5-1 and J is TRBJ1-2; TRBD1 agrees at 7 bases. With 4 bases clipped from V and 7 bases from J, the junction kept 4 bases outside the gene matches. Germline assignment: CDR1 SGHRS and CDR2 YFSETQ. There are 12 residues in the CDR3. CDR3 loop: CASSVGQVGYTF. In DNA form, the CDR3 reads TGCGCCAGCAGCGTCGGACAGGTTGGCTACACCTTC.

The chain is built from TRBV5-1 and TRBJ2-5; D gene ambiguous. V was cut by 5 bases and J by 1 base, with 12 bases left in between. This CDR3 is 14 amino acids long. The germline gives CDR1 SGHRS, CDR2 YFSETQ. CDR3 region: CASSSGPLQETQYF. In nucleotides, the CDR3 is TGCGCCAGCAGTTCTGGACCGCTCCAAGAGACCCAGTACTTC.

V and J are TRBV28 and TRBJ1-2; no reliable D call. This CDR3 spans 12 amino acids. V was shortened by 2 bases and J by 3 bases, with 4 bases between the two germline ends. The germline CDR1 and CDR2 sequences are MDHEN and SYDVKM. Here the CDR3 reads CASSLTDYGYTF. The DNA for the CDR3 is TGTGCCAGCAGTTTAACGGACTATGGCTACACCTTC.

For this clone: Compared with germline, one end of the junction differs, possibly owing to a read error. The CDR3 nucleotides are TGTGCCAGCAGCCAAGGGGCGCCCCAGATCTTT. Protein product: CASSQGAPQIF. V usage is TRBV14 and J usage is TRBJ1-3; unclear D gene. This CDR3 contains 11 residues. Germline V gene lookup returns CDR1 SGHDN and CDR2 FVKESK.

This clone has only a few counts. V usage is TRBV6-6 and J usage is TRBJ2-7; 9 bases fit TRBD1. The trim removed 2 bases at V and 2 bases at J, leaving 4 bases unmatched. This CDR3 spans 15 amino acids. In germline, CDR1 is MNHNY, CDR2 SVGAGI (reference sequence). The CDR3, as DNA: TGTGCCAGCAGTTACACACGGGACAGGGCCTACGAGCAGTACTTC. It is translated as CASSYTRDRAYEQYF.

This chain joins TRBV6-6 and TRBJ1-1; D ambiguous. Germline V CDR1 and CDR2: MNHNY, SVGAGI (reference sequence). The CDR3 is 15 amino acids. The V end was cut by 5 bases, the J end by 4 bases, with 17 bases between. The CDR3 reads CASSSGPQEGTEAFF. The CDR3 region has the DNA TGTGCCAGCAGTAGCGGACCGCAGGAAGGCACTGAAGCTTTCTTT.

The CDR3 is CASSPFEGRENTEAFF. The CDR3, as DNA: TGTGCCAGCTCACCCTTCGAGGGGCGCGAGAACACTGAAGCTTTCTTT. The chain employs TRBV18 and TRBJ1-1; possibly TRBD1 for D (5 bases). The ends were cut back, 3 bases at V and 1 base at J, with 15 bases in the middle. The CDR3 runs to 16 residues. Germline CDR1 and CDR2: KGHSH and LQKENI.

This CDR3 reads CASSEDISVDSYEQYF. The CDR3 coding sequence is TGTGCCAGCAGTGAAGATATTAGCGTAGACTCCTACGAGCAGTACTTC. V is TRBV2 and J is TRBJ2-5; tentative D call: TRBD2 (5 bases). TRBJ2-7 explains the end of the DNA better; the J call may be wrong. The CDR3 runs to 16 residues. CDR1 SNHLY and CDR2 FYNNEI come from the germline V gene.

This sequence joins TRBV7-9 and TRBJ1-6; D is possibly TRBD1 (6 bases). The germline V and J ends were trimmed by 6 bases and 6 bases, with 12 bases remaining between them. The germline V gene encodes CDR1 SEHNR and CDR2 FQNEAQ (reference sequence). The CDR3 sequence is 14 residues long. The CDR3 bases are TGTGCCAGCAGGTCAGGGGTCGGTAATTCACCCCTCCACTTT. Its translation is CASRSGVGNSPLHF.

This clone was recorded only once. CDR3 sequence (DNA): TGTGCCAGCTCACCACCGTTTGAGGGCGGCGGCTACACCTTC. Its translation is CASSPPFEGGGYTF. V and J are TRBV18 and TRBJ1-2; no definite D call. V was cut by 0 bases and J by 8 bases, with 13 bases left in between. The CDR3 consists of 14 residues. In germline, CDR1 is KGHSH, CDR2 LQKENI. The variable domain in full, completed from reference TRBV18 and TRBJ1-2, reads NAGVMQNPRHLVRRRGQEARLRCSPMKGHSHVYWYRQLPEEGLKFMVYLQKENIIDESGMPKERFSAEFPKEGPSILRIQQVVRGDSAAYFCASSPPFEGGGYTFGSGTRLTVV.

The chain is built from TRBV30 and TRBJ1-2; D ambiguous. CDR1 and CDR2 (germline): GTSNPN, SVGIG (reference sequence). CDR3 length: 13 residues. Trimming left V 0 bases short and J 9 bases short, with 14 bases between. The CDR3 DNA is TGTGCCTGGAGTGTATCCGGGCAGGAGCGCTACACCTTC. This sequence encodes CAWSVSGQERYTF.

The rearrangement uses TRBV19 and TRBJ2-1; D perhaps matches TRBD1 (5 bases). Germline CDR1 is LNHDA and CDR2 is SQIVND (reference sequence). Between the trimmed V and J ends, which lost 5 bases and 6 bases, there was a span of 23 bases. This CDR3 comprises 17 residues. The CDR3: CASSPTQRGRVVNEQFF. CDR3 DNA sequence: TGTGCCAGTAGTCCGACCCAAAGGGGCCGAGTGGTCAATGAGCAGTTCTTC.

Here the CDR3 reads CASSLIGMNTEAFF. Here the CDR3 DNA reads TGTGCCAGCAGCTTAATAGGGATGAACACTGAAGCTTTCTTT. The chain links TRBV11-2 to TRBJ1-1; unclear D gene. Per germline, CDR1 SGHAT and CDR2 FQNNGV. The CDR3 consists of 14 residues. V lost 2 bases to trimming and J lost 0 bases, with 7 bases between them.

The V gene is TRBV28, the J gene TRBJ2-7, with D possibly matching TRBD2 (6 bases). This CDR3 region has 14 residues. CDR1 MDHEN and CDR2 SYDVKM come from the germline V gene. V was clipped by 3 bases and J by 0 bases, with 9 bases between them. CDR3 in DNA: TGTGCCAGCAGTTTCCCGGGACTCTCCTACGAGCAGTACTTC. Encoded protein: CASSFPGLSYEQYF.

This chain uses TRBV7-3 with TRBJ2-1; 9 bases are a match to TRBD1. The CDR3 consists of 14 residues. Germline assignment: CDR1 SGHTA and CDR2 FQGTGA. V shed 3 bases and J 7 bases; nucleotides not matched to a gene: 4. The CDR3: CASSFRTGDNEQFF. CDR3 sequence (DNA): TGTGCCAGCAGCTTTAGGACAGGGGATAATGAGCAGTTCTTC.

The CDR3 region is CASSMTDYSWQPQHF. As DNA, the CDR3 is TGTGCCAGCAGTATGACAGATTATTCGTGGCAGCCCCAGCATTTT. This chain uses TRBV6-1 with TRBJ1-5, with a possible D match to TRBD1 (5 bases). Trimming removed 5 bases from V and 7 bases from J, with 18 bases in between. The CDR3 runs 15 residues. Germline V CDR1 and CDR2: MNHNS, SASEGT.

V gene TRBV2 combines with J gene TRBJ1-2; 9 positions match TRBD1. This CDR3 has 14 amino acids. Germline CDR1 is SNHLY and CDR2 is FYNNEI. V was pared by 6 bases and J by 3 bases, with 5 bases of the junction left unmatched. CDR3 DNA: TGTGCCAGCAGCCTACAGGGGGCCGACTATGGCTACACCTTC. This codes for CASSLQGADYGYTF.

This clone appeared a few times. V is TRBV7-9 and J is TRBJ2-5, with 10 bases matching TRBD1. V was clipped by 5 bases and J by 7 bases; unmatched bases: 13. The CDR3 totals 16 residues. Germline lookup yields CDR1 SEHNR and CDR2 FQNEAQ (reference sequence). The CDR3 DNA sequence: TGTGCCAGCAGCAACGCCGGGACAGGGGCGTTGGGGACCCAGTACTTC. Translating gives CASSNAGTGALGTQYF.